Each of the 9 T cell receptor beta chains below was sequenced from the same sample in a study of blood T cell repertoires in COVID-19. Assay used: immunoSEQ multiplex PCR; TCRdb lists only in-frame clones, some missing. The data show about 190,000 clones, with around 85% seen just once and 3% to 3.5% held by the top ten. What was sequenced was PBMCs or T cells enriched from blood (not recorded which). The receptor source for this set is a woman aged 30 to 39 who had recovered from COVID-19.

This clone was seen just once. This chain links TRBV18 with TRBJ2-7; 8 bases fit TRBD1. CDR1 and CDR2 (germline): KGHSH, LQKENI. The CDR3 is 15 residues long. Trimming cost V 0 bases and J 5 bases; bases outside gene matches: 6. The CDR3 region is CASSPPGRGLNEQYF. CDR3 DNA: TGTGCCAGCTCACCACCCGGCAGGGGGCTCAACGAGCAGTACTTC.

The V call is TRBV19, the J call TRBJ2-2, with a possible D match to TRBD2 (5 bases). CDR3 length: 14 amino acids. Germline CDR1 is LNHDA and CDR2 is SQIVND (reference sequence). Trimming took off 10 bases at V and 5 bases at J, with 17 bases between the two ends. The chain's CDR3 is CATQFGVGTGELFF. CDR3 DNA sequence: TGTGCCACCCAGTTCGGGGTCGGTACCGGGGAGCTGTTTTTT.

CDR3 region: CASSLKTGPLNEQFF. In DNA form, the CDR3 reads TGTGCCAGCTCATTAAAGACAGGGCCCCTGAATGAGCAGTTCTTC. The chain links TRBV18 to TRBJ2-1; 7 bases fit TRBD1. CDR3 length equals 15 residues. Germline trimming cut 5 bases from V and 7 bases from J; bases unmatched to any gene: 11. Germline lookup yields CDR1 KGHSH and CDR2 LQKENI.

V usage is TRBV5-1 and J usage is TRBJ1-3; D is possibly TRBD1 (6 bases). CDR1 and CDR2 from the germline V gene are SGHRS and YFSETQ. V gave up 0 bases and J gave up 4 bases, with 14 bases separating them. The CDR3 runs 16 residues. This chain's CDR3 is CASSLAPQGQGNTIYF. CDR3 in DNA: TGCGCCAGCAGCTTGGCCCCACAGGGACAAGGAAACACCATATATTTT.

This clone was seen once. The rearrangement uses TRBV19 and TRBJ1-2; weak D call: TRBD1 (5 bases). The V and J ends lost 6 bases and 6 bases respectively, with 14 bases between them. The CDR3 spans 13 residues. From germline, CDR1 is LNHDA and CDR2 SQIVND (reference sequence). The chain's CDR3 is CASRRGGNDGYTF. The CDR3 DNA reads as TGTGCCAGTAGAAGGGGAGGGAATGATGGCTACACCTTC. The variable domain in full, with the rest retrieved from reference TRBV19 and TRBJ1-2, is DGGITQSPKYLFRKEGQNVTLSCEQNLNHDAMYWYRQDPGQGLRLIYYSQIVNDFQKGDIAEGYSVSREKKESFPLTVTSAQKNPTAFYLCASRRGGNDGYTFGSGTRLTVV.

The J gene is TRBJ1-1, the V gene TRBV10-3; 7 nucleotides line up with TRBD1. Germline V CDR1 and CDR2: ENHRY, SYGVKD. The V and J ends lost 4 bases and 0 bases, in that order; junction bases with no gene match: 8. This CDR3 spans 16 amino acids. CDR3 loop: CAISGSGQTMNTEAFF. The CDR3, as DNA: TGTGCCATCAGTGGGTCGGGACAGACCATGAACACTGAAGCTTTCTTT.

V is TRBV9 and J is TRBJ1-1, with D uncertain. Germline-derived CDR1 and CDR2 are SGDLS and YYNGEE. There are 17 residues in the CDR3. Trimming removed 4 bases from V and 1 base from J, with 20 bases in between. In DNA form, the CDR3 reads TGTGCCAGCAGCTCTTACCTATCACGGGAGGGGAACACTGAAGCTTTCTTT. This translates into CASSSYLSREGNTEAFF.

The genes are TRBV18 and TRBJ1-5, with 9 positions matching TRBD1. Germline V gene sequence: CDR1 KGHSH, CDR2 LQKENI. This CDR3 comprises 19 residues. V was clipped by 2 bases and J by 0 bases; unmatched bases: 11. CDR3 in DNA: TGTGCCAGCTCACCATTCCGTACAGGGGGCAATAGTAGCAATCAGCCCCAGCATTTT. Translating gives CASSPFRTGGNSSNQPQHF.

This sequence joins TRBV5-1 and TRBJ1-1; 7 nucleotides line up with TRBD1. The CDR3 totals 13 residues. Trimming removed 4 bases from V and 6 bases from J; junction bases left unmatched: 6. Per germline, CDR1 SGHRS and CDR2 YFSETQ. This CDR3 reads CASSGTGVAEAFF. The DNA of the CDR3 is TGCGCCAGCAGCGGAACAGGGGTGGCTGAAGCTTTCTTT.